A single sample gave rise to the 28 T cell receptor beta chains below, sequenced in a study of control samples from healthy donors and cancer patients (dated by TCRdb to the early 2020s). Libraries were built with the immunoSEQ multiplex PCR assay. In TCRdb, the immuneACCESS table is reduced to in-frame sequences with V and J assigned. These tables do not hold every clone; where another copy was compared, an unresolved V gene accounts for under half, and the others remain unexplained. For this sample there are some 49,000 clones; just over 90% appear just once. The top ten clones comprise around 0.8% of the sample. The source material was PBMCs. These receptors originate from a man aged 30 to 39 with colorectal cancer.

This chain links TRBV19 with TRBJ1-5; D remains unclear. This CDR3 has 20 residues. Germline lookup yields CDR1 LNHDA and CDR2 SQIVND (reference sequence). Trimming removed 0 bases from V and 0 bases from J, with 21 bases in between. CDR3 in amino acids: CASSIDRPPGRHYSNQPQHF. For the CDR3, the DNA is TGTGCCAGTAGTATAGATCGGCCCCCCGGACGGCACTATAGCAATCAGCCCCAGCATTTT.

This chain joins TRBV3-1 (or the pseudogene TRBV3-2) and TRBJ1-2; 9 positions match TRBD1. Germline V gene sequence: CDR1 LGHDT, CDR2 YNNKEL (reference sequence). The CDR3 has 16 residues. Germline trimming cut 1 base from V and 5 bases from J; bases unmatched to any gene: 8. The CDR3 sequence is CASSQGPGTGSYGYTF. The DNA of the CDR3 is TGTGCCAGCAGCCAAGGGCCCGGGACAGGGAGTTATGGCTACACCTTC.

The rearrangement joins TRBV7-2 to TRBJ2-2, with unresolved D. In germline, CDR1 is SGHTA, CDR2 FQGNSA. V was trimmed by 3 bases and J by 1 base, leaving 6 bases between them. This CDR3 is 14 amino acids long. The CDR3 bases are TGTGCCAGCAGCTTTGGAAGGAACACCGGGGAGCTGTTTTTT. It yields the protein CASSFGRNTGELFF.

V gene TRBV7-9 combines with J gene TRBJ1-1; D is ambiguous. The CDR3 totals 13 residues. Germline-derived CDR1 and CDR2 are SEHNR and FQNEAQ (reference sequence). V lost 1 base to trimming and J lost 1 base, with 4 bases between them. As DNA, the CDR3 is TGTGCCAGCAGCTTAGTAGAGAACACTGAAGCTTTCTTT. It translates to CASSLVENTEAFF.

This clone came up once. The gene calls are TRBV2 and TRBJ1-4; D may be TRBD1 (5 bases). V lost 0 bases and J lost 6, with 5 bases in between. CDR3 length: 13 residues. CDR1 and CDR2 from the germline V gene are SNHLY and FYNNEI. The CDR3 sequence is CASSEAQDEKLFF. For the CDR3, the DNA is TGTGCCAGCAGTGAAGCACAGGATGAAAAACTGTTTTTT.

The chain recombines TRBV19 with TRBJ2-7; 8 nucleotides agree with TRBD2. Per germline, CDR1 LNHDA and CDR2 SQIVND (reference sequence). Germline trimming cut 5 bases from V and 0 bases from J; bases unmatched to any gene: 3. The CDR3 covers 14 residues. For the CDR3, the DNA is TGTGCCAGTAGTCCGGGGACTAGCTCCTACGAGCAGTACTTC. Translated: CASSPGTSSYEQYF.

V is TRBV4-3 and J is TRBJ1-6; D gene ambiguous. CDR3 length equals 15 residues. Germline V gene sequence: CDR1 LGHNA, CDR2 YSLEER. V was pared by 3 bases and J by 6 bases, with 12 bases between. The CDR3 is CASSQDDLSNSPLHF. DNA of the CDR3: TGCGCCAGCAGCCAGGATGACTTGTCTAATTCACCCCTCCACTTT.

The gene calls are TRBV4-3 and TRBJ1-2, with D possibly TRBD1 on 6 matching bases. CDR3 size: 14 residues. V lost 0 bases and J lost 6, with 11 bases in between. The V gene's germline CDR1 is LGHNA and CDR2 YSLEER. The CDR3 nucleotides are TGCGCCAGCAGCCAAGATCAAGGGGGGCATGGCTACACCTTC. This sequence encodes CASSQDQGGHGYTF.

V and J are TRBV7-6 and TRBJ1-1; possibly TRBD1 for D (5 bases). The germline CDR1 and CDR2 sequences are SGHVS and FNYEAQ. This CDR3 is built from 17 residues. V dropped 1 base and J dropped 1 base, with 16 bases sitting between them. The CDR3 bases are TGTGCCAGCAGCTTAGGGGGGACCGTCGGGAGGAACACTGAAGCTTTCTTT. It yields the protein CASSLGGTVGRNTEAFF.

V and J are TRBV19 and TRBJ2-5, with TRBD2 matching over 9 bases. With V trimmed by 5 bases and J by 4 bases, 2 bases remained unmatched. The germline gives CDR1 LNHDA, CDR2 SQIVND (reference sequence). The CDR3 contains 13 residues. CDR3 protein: CASSLLAGETQYF. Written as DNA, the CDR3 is TGTGCCAGTAGTTTACTAGCGGGAGAGACCCAGTACTTC. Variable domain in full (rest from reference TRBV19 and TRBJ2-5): DGGITQSPKYLFRKEGQNVTLSCEQNLNHDAMYWYRQDPGQGLRLIYYSQIVNDFQKGDIAEGYSVSREKKESFPLTVTSAQKNPTAFYLCASSLLAGETQYFGPGTRLLVL.

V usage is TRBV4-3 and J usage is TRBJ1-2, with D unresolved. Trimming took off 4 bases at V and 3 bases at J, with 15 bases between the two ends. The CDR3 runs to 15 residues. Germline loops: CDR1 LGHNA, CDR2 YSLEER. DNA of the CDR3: TGCGCCAGCAGCCGGGCCAGTTCCGCAGACTATGGCTACACCTTC. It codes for CASSRASSADYGYTF.

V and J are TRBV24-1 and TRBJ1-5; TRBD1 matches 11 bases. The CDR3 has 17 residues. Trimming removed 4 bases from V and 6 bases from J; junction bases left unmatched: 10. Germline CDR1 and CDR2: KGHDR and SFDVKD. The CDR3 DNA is TGTGCCACCAGTGACCCCCGGACAGGGGGCGTTACTCAGCCCCAGCATTTT. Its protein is CATSDPRTGGVTQPQHF.

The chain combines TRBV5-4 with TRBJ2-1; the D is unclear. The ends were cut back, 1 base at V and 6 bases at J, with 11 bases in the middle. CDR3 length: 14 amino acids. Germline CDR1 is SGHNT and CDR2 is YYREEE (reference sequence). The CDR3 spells CASSLRWTLNEQFF. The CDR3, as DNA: TGTGCCAGCAGCTTGAGGTGGACCCTCAATGAGCAGTTCTTC.

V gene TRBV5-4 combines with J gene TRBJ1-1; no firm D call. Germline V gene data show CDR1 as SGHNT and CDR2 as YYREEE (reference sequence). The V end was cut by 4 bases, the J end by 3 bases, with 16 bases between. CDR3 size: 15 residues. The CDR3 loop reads CASSADPRADTEAFF. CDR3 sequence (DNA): TGTGCCAGCAGCGCGGACCCACGGGCCGACACTGAAGCTTTCTTT.

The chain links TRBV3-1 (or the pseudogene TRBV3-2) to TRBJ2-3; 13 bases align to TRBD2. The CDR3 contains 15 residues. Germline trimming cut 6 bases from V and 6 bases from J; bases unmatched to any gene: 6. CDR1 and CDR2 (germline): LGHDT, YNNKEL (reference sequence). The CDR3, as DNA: TGTGCCAGCAGTCTAGGACTAGCGGGGGAGGATACGCAGTATTTT. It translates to CASSLGLAGEDTQYF.

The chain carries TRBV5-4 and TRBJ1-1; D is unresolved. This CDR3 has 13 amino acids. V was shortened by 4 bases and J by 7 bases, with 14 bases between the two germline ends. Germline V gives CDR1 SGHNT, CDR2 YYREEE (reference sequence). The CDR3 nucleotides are TGTGCCAGCAGCCCCACGTCAGGCGGTGAAGCTTTCTTT. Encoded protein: CASSPTSGGEAFF.

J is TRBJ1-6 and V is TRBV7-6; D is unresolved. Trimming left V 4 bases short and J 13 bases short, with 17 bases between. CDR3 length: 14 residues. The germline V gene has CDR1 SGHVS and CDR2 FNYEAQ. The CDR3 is CASSSREGGPPLHF. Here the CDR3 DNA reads TGTGCCAGCAGCTCTCGAGAGGGAGGTCCTCCCCTCCACTTT.

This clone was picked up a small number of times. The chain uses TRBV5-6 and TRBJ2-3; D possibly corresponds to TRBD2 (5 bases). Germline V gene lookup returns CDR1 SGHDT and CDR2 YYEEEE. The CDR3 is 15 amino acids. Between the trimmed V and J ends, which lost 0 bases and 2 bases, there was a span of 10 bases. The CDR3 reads CASSLVDSYTDTQYF. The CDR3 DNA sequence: TGTGCCAGCAGCTTGGTGGACTCCTACACAGATACGCAGTATTTT.

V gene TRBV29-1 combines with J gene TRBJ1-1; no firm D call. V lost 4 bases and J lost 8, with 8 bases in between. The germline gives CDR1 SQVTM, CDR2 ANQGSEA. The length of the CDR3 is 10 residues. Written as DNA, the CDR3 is TGCAGCGTTGTACCTTTAGAAGCTTTCTTT. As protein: CSVVPLEAFF.

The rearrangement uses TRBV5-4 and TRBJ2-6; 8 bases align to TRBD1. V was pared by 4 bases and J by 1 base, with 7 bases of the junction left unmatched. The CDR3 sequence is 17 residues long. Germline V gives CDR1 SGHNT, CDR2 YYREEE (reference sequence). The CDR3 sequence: CASSLWTGPSGANVLTF. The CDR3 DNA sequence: TGTGCCAGCAGCCTTTGGACAGGGCCTTCTGGGGCCAACGTCCTGACTTTC. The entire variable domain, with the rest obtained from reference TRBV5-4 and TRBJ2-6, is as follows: ETGVTQSPTHLIKTRGQQVTLRCSSQSGHNTVSWYQQALGQGPQFIFQYYREEENGRGNFPPRFSGLQFPNYSSELNVNALELDDSALYLCASSLWTGPSGANVLTFGAGSRLTVL.

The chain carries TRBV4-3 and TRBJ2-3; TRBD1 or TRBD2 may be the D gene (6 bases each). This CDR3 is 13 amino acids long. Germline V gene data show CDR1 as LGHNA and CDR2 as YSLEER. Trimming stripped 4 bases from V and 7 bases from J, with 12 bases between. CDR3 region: CASSPLGGYTQYF. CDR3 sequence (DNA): TGCGCCAGCAGCCCCCTGGGGGGCTATACGCAGTATTTT.

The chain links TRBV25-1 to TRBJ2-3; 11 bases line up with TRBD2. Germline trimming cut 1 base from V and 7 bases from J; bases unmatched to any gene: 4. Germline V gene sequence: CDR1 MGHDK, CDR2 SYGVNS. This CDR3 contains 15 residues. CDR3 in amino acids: CASSELAGGGHTQYF. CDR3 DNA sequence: TGTGCCAGCAGTGAATTAGCGGGGGGGGGACATACGCAGTATTTT.

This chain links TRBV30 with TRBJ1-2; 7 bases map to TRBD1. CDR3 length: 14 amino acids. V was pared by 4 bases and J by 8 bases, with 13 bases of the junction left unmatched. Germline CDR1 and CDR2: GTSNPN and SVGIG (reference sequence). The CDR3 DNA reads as TGTGCCTGGATTAATCAGGGACAGCCCAGGGGCTACACCTTC. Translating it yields CAWINQGQPRGYTF.

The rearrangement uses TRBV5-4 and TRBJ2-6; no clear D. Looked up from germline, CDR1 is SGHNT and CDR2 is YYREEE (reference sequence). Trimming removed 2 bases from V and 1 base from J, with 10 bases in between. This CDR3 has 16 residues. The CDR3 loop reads CASSFGGPSGANVLTF. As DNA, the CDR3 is TGTGCCAGCAGCTTCGGTGGACCTTCTGGGGCCAACGTCCTGACTTTC.

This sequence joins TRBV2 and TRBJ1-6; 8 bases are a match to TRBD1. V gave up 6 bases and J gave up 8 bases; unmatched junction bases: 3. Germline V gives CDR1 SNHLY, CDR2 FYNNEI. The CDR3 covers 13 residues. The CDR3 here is CASSGTGHSPLHF. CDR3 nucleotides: TGTGCCAGCAGCGGGACAGGCCATTCACCCCTCCACTTT.

This chain's CDR3 is CASSLSPFPDTQYF. The DNA of the CDR3 is TGTGCCAGCAGCTTGAGCCCCTTTCCAGATACGCAGTATTTT. The chain recombines TRBV5-6 with TRBJ2-3; D not certain. From germline, CDR1 is SGHDT and CDR2 YYEEEE. V was cut by 1 base and J by 4 bases, with 10 bases left in between. The CDR3 spans 14 residues.

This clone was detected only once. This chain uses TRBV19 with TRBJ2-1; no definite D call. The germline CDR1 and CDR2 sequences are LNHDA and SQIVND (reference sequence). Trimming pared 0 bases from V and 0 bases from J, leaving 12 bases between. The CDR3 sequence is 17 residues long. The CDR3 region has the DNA TGTGCCAGTAGTATAGATAGTAACCAGATCTCCTACAATGAGCAGTTCTTC. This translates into CASSIDSNQISYNEQFF.

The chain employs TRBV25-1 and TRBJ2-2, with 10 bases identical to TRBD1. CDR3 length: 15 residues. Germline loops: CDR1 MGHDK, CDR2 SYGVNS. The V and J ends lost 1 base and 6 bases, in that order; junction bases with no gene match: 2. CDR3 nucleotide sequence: TGTGCCAGCAGTGAATGGGGGACAGGGGCCGGGGAGCTGTTTTTT. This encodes CASSEWGTGAGELFF.